This T cell receptor (beta chain) was observed in a study of blood T cells in healthy people across ages. The CDR3 sequence is 15 residues long. Between the trimmed V and J ends, which lost 8 bases and 5 bases, there was a span of 21 bases. CDR1 and CDR2 from the germline V gene are MNHNS and SASEGT. Sample-barcoded 5' priming and a J-beta primer mix drove a second PCR of about 7 to 12 cycles. TCRdb called the 5' RACE reads again in MiXCR, with one record for every CDR3 protein. The table lists around 1.5 million distinct CDR3 sequences, about 35% of them singletons, with 11% in the top ten. The gene calls are TRBV6-1 and TRBJ1-1, with D tentatively TRBD1 (6 bases). This TCR was recovered from a woman aged 25 to 39 in good health. Sequencing was carried out using blood. This CDR3 is CASGPRSGGRTEAFF. The CDR3, as DNA: TGTGCCAGCGGTCCCCGATCGGGGGGCCGGACTGAAGCTTTCTTT.